This T cell receptor beta chain was recorded in a study of T cell repertoires in cytomegalovirus infection. MiXCR, applied by TCRdb to the reads, yields one record per CDR3 protein. Of about 100,000 distinct CDR3 sequences in the sample, more than 20% were seen once. V shed 6 bases and J shed 6 bases, with 14 bases lying between them. The CDR3 extends over 13 amino acids. Germline assignment: CDR1 MNHEY and CDR2 SMNVEV (reference sequence). As to this clonotype: Its antigen is not identified.

Study results and limitations: The ex vivo response showed dominance by HLA-C-restricted CMV-specific TCR beta clonotypes.

The origin of this receptor is a human donor in good health (CMV status not recorded). Some clones in this sample may be carry-over from other donors' samples. This rearrangement joins TRBV27 to TRBJ1-1; no firm D call. What was sequenced was CD8+ T cells from PBMCs. In nucleotides, the CDR3 is TGTGCCAGCAGAGACAACCTGGGTGCTGAAGCTTTCTTT. It yields the protein CASRDNLGAEAFF.